This T cell receptor (beta chain) appears in the sequencing data of a study of somatic mutations in cytotoxic T cells in rheumatoid arthritis. Assay used: immunoSEQ multiplex PCR; TCRdb lists only in-frame clones, some missing. The sample lists roughly 11,000 clones; over 65% were seen once. Trimming took 5 bases from V and 0 from J, leaving 27 bases between them. Germline V gives CDR1 MNHEY, CDR2 SMNVEV (reference sequence). There are 20 residues in the CDR3. Source material: CD8+ T cells sorted from blood. This sequence originates from an adult with rheumatoid arthritis. The gene calls are TRBV27 and TRBJ2-3; possible D gene TRBD2, 6 bases. CDR3 in amino acids: CASSLTPPGTSPTSTDTQYF. The CDR3 DNA follows: TGTGCCAGCAGTCTCACTCCCCCCGGGACTTCTCCTACTAGCACAGATACGCAGTATTTT.